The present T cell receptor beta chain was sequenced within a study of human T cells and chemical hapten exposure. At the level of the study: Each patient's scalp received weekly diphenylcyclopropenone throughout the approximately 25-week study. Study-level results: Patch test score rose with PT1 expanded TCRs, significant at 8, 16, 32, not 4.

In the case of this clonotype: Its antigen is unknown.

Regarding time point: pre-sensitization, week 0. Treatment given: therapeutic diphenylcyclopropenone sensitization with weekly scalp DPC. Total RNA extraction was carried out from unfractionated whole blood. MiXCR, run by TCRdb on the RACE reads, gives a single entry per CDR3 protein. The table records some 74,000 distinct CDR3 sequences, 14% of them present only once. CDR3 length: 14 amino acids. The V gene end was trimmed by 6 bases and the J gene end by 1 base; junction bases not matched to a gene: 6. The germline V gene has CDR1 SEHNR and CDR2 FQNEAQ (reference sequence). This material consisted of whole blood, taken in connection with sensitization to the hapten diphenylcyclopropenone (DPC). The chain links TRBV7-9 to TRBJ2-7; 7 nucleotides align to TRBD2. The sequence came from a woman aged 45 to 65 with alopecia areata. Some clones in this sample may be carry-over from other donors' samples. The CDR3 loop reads CASSRREVSYEQYF. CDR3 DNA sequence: TGTGCCAGCAGTCGACGGGAGGTATCCTACGAGCAGTACTTC. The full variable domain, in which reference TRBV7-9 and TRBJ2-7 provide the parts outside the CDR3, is DTGVSQNPRHKITKRGQNVTFRCDPISEHNRLYWYRQTLGQGPEFLTYFQNEAQLEKSRLLSDRFSAERPKGSFSTLEIQRTEQGDSAMYLCASSRREVSYEQYFGPGTRLTVT.